Below are 24 T cell receptor beta chains sequenced from a single sample in a study of graft-versus-host responses after intestinal transplantation (dated by TCRdb to the early 2020s). The method was the immunoSEQ multiplex PCR assay. As stored in TCRdb, this immuneACCESS dataset retains in-frame rearrangements with V and J assigned. A fraction of the clones does not appear; measured against another copy, unresolved V genes explain less than half of the discrepancy, and the remainder lacks a known reason. The sample profile shows some 9,100 clones; 30% of them were found once. Approximately 3.5% of the sample goes to the ten largest clones. The time point label, as the study defines it: cells obtained before transplantation from donor or recipient. The sample was alloreactive CD4+ T cells from a mixed lymphocyte reaction culture, taken before intestinal transplant. The cell subset or site label, read with the paper, signifies: CFSE-low proliferating T cells sorted from roughly six-day pre-transplant mixed lymphocyte reaction (GvH or HvG direction). These receptors came from a human patient who received an intestinal transplant.

The V call is TRBV5-1, the J call TRBJ1-2; D gene ambiguous. The CDR3 length is 13 residues. Germline CDR1 reads SGHRS; CDR2 reads YFSETQ. Trimming stripped 0 bases from V and 8 bases from J, with 11 bases between. CDR3: CASSLEVASGYTF. The CDR3 coding sequence is TGCGCCAGCAGCTTGGAAGTCGCCTCCGGCTACACCTTC.

This chain uses TRBV6-1 with TRBJ2-7; D is perhaps TRBD2 (6 bases). This CDR3 spans 14 amino acids. Germline V CDR1 and CDR2: MNHNS, SASEGT. Trimming took off 5 bases at V and 2 bases at J, with 13 bases between the two ends. The CDR3 protein is CASSHSGTPYEQYF. DNA for the CDR3: TGTGCCAGCAGTCATAGCGGTACCCCCTACGAGCAGTACTTC.

The gene calls are TRBV30 and TRBJ1-1; the match to TRBD1 covers 7 bases. Trimming removed 0 bases from V and 2 bases from J; junction bases left unmatched: 6. Germline CDR1 is GTSNPN and CDR2 is SVGIG (reference sequence). This CDR3 is 15 amino acids long. Here the CDR3 reads CAWSVGGTVNTEAFF. The CDR3 DNA is TGTGCCTGGAGTGTTGGAGGGACAGTAAACACTGAAGCTTTCTTT.

This chain joins TRBV5-1 and TRBJ2-1, with 10 bases identical to TRBD2. J lost 4 bases, V lost 4 bases, and 5 bases had no gene match. In germline, CDR1 is SGHRS, CDR2 YFSETQ. The CDR3 runs to 15 residues. Here the CDR3 reads CASSIGTSDYNEQFF. DNA of the CDR3: TGCGCCAGCAGCATCGGGACTAGCGATTACAATGAGCAGTTCTTC.

The chain uses TRBV7-3 and TRBJ2-1; a possible D gene is TRBD1 (5 bases). V shed 0 bases and J shed 4 bases, with 19 bases lying between them. This CDR3 contains 18 residues. The germline gives CDR1 SGHTA, CDR2 FQGTGA. CDR3 sequence: CASSLTPVGAELYNEQFF. DNA of the CDR3: TGTGCCAGCAGCTTAACCCCGGTTGGGGCAGAGCTTTACAATGAGCAGTTCTTC.

The gene calls are TRBV27 and TRBJ1-1; D may be TRBD1 (6 bases). Trimming removed 8 bases from V and 7 bases from J, with 17 bases in between. In germline, CDR1 is MNHEY, CDR2 SMNVEV (reference sequence). The CDR3 is made up of 13 amino acids. This CDR3 reads CASSYSGGFEAFF. CDR3 DNA sequence: TGTGCCAGCTCTTACAGCGGGGGCTTTGAAGCTTTCTTT.

CDR3 sequence: CASSLIGGGGDIQYF. The CDR3 DNA reads as TGTGCCAGCAGCTTAATCGGTGGGGGCGGAGACATTCAGTACTTC. The V call is TRBV7-3, the J call TRBJ2-4, with a possible D match to TRBD1 (6 bases). The ends were cut back, 1 base at V and 8 bases at J, with 15 bases in the middle. The length of the CDR3 is 15 residues. Germline assignment: CDR1 SGHTA and CDR2 FQGTGA.

V is TRBV2 and J is TRBJ1-5; perhaps TRBD1 as D (5 bases). Trimming cost V 10 bases and J 0 bases, with 13 bases left between them. The germline CDR1 and CDR2 sequences are SNHLY and FYNNEI. The CDR3 covers 14 residues. CDR3 sequence: CATGGGNSNQPQHF. CDR3 sequence (DNA): TGTGCCACCGGGGGGGGGAATAGCAATCAGCCCCAGCATTTT.

The rearrangement links TRBV7-8 to TRBJ2-2, with TRBD1 as a possible D gene (5 bases). V lost 1 base, J lost 0 bases, and 12 bases lay in between. This CDR3 has 17 amino acids. The germline V gene has CDR1 SGHVS and CDR2 FQNEAQ. The CDR3 region is CASSLVETATNTGELFF. CDR3 nucleotides: TGTGCCAGCAGCTTAGTAGAGACAGCCACGAACACCGGGGAGCTGTTTTTT.

This clone has only a few counts. The chain joins TRBV2 to TRBJ2-3; 7 bases fit TRBD1. Looked up from germline, CDR1 is SNHLY and CDR2 is FYNNEI. The junction had 9 bases not matched to a gene; V was cut back by 3 bases and J by 0 bases. This CDR3 spans 17 amino acids. CDR3 sequence reads: CASSDSTGDYSTDTQYF. CDR3 nucleotide sequence: TGTGCCAGCAGTGATTCCACAGGGGATTATAGCACAGATACGCAGTATTTT.

In its sample, this clone ranks as medium-sized (0.01 to 0.1%). The rearrangement uses TRBV27 and TRBJ1-2; D is perhaps TRBD1 (6 bases). Trimming left V 6 bases short and J 4 bases short, with 24 bases between. Germline V gene lookup returns CDR1 MNHEY and CDR2 SMNVEV (reference sequence). The CDR3 consists of 17 residues. Here the CDR3 DNA reads TGTGCCAGCAGCCCCTCGGTGATGGGGGCCTTAGGCTATGGCTACACCTTC. This gives the protein CASSPSVMGALGYGYTF.

This clone is labeled as medium-sized. The chain couples TRBV10-2 to TRBJ1-1; 7 nucleotides line up with TRBD1. Germline V gives CDR1 WSHSY, CDR2 SAAADI. With 4 bases clipped from V and 0 bases from J, the junction kept 5 bases outside the gene matches. The CDR3 has 15 amino acids. The CDR3 bases are TGCGCCAGCAGTGGGCAACAGGGGATGAACACTGAAGCTTTCTTT. It yields the protein CASSGQQGMNTEAFF.

This chain uses TRBV7-8 with TRBJ2-1; D unclear. Between the trimmed V and J ends, which lost 2 bases and 5 bases, there was a span of 7 bases. Germline lookup yields CDR1 SGHVS and CDR2 FQNEAQ. The CDR3 totals 13 residues. The CDR3 loop is CASSLLVNNEQFF. CDR3 nucleotides: TGTGCCAGCAGCTTACTAGTTAACAATGAGCAGTTCTTC.

The rearrangement uses TRBV10-1 and TRBJ2-1; D gene unclear. V dropped 6 bases and J dropped 4 bases, with 22 bases sitting between them. The germline CDR1 and CDR2 sequences are WNHNN and SYGVQD (reference sequence). This CDR3 spans 17 amino acids. This CDR3 reads CASSARDPREPYNEQFF. The CDR3 nucleotides are TGCGCCAGCAGCGCTCGAGACCCTCGCGAACCATACAATGAGCAGTTCTTC.

This sequence joins TRBV5-4 and TRBJ2-7; TRBD1 is a possible D gene (5 bases). The CDR3 loop spans 14 amino acids. CDR1 is SGHNT and CDR2 is YYREEE in the germline V gene (reference sequence). Trimming took 2 bases from V and 0 from J, leaving 9 bases between them. CDR3 sequence reads: CASSLDSSSYEQYF. The CDR3 nucleotides read TGTGCCAGCAGCTTAGACAGCTCCTCCTACGAGCAGTACTTC.

The rearrangement uses TRBV19 and TRBJ2-7; D gene ambiguous. Trimming took 3 bases from V and 3 from J, leaving 9 bases between them. This CDR3 contains 13 residues. Germline assignment: CDR1 LNHDA and CDR2 SQIVND (reference sequence). CDR3 residues: CASSIIGSYEQYF. In DNA form, the CDR3 reads TGTGCCAGTAGTATTATAGGCAGCTACGAGCAGTACTTC.

The chain is built from TRBV7-9 and TRBJ2-3; D not certain. CDR1 is SEHNR, CDR2 FQNEAQ, per germline (reference sequence). V was trimmed by 6 bases and J by 9 bases, leaving 16 bases between them. The CDR3 sequence is 13 residues long. CDR3 loop: CASSLVRVPTQYF. The CDR3 coding sequence is TGTGCCAGCAGTCTCGTTAGGGTCCCCACGCAGTATTTT.

Relative to its sample, this clone is medium-sized. This chain connects TRBV19 to TRBJ2-4; D call uncertain. Germline CDR1 LNHDA, CDR2 SQIVND (reference sequence). The V end lost 3 bases, the J end lost 7 bases, and 16 bases lay between the germline ends. The CDR3 contains 15 residues. The CDR3 bases are TGTGCCAGTAGTATCGCCGGTCTCACGCCGAACATTCAGTACTTC. It specifies CASSIAGLTPNIQYF.

This clone was found a few times. The chain is built from TRBV4-1 and TRBJ2-7; 14 bases align to TRBD2. V shed 0 bases, J shed 3 bases, and the junction held 1 base outside the gene matches. The CDR3 is made up of 16 amino acids. The germline CDR1 and CDR2 sequences are MGHRA and YSYEKL. The CDR3 reads CASSQDGTSGSYEQYF. The CDR3 nucleotides read TGCGCCAGCAGCCAAGATGGGACTAGCGGGAGCTACGAGCAGTACTTC.

The V gene is TRBV30, the J gene TRBJ2-1; D gene unclear. This CDR3 contains 10 residues. Germline V gene sequence: CDR1 GTSNPN, CDR2 SVGIG (reference sequence). Trimming shortened V by 2 bases and J by 7 bases, and 3 bases separated the two germline ends. The CDR3 loop reads CAWSRNEQFF. The CDR3 nucleotides are TGTGCCTGGAGTAGGAATGAGCAGTTCTTC.

By share of the sample, this clone is medium-sized. The chain links TRBV6-6 to TRBJ2-1; unclear D gene. The V gene lost 3 bases and the J gene lost 4 bases, with 16 bases spanning the gap. CDR1 is MNHNY and CDR2 is SVGAGI in the germline V gene (reference sequence). There are 16 residues in the CDR3. The CDR3 region has the DNA TGTGCCAGCAGTTATGAGCGAGACTCGCTATACAATGAGCAGTTCTTC. Translated: CASSYERDSLYNEQFF.

The V gene is TRBV7-9, the J gene TRBJ1-1; D is unclear. Germline lookup yields CDR1 SEHNR and CDR2 FQNEAQ (reference sequence). The CDR3 spans 14 residues. V lost 5 bases and J 0 bases, leaving 10 bases between the germline ends. DNA of the CDR3: TGTGCCAGCAGCCCCGCGGGGATGAACACTGAAGCTTTCTTT. This encodes CASSPAGMNTEAFF.

Judged by abundance, this clone is medium-sized. The chain carries TRBV10-2 and TRBJ2-7; the match to TRBD1 covers 11 bases. Germline assignment: CDR1 WSHSY and CDR2 SAAADI. This CDR3 spans 13 amino acids. V lost 6 bases, J lost 7 bases, and 5 bases stayed unmatched. In nucleotides, the CDR3 is TGCGCCAGCAGCCTGGACAGGGGGCGAGAGCAGTACTTC. The encoded protein is CASSLDRGREQYF.

J is TRBJ2-7 and V is TRBV27; D gene ambiguous. The CDR3 runs 13 residues. Germline lookup yields CDR1 MNHEY and CDR2 SMNVEV (reference sequence). Trimming pared 0 bases from V and 2 bases from J, leaving 5 bases between. The CDR3 loop reads CASSLSAAYEQYF. The CDR3 nucleotides read TGTGCCAGCAGTTTATCGGCAGCCTACGAGCAGTACTTC.